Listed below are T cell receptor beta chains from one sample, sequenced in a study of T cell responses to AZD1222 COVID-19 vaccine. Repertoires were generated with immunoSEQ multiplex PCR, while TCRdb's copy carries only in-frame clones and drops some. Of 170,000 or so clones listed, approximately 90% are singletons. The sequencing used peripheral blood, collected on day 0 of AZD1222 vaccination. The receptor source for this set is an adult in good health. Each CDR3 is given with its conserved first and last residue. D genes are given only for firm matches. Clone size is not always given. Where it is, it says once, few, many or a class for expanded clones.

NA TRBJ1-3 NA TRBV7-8 CASSPNPGVSSGNTIYF TGTGCCAGCAGCCCCAACCCGGGGGTCTCCTCTGGAAACACCATATATTTT
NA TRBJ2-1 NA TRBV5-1 CASSLVVYNEQFF TGCGCCAGCAGCTTGGTAGTTTACAATGAGCAGTTCTTC
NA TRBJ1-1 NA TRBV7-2 CASRPGRWNTEAFF TGTGCCAGCAGACCGGGACGATGGAACACTGAAGCTTTCTTT
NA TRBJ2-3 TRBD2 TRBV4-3 CASSLGLAAGDTQYF TGCGCCAGCAGCCTAGGACTAGCGGCGGGGGATACGCAGTATTTT
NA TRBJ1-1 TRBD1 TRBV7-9 CASSLGQGAFF TGTGCCAGCAGCTTGGGACAGGGGGCTTTCTTT
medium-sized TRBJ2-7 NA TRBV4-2 CASSQDLGTPEEQYF TGTGCCAGCAGCCAAGATTTAGGCACACCGGAGGAGCAGTACTTC
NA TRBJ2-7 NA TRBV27 CASSFKGGEYEQYF TGTGCCAGCAGTTTTAAGGGAGGAGAATACGAGCAGTACTTC
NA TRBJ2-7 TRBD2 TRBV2 CASSGAGGGVEQYF TGTGCCAGCAGTGGAGCGGGGGGCGGAGTCGAGCAGTACTTC
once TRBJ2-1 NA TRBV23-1 CASRAGTWNEQFF TGCGCCAGCCGTGCTGGGACTTGGAATGAGCAGTTCTTC
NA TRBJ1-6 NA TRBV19 CASSIDLAANSPLHF TGTGCCAGTAGTATAGATCTGGCGGCGAATTCACCCCTCCACTTT
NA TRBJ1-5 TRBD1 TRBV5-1 CASSRGQGDQPQHF TGCGCCAGCAGCAGAGGACAGGGGGATCAGCCCCAGCATTTT
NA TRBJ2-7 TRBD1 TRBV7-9 CASSRTGTYEQYF TGTGCCAGCAGCCGGACAGGGACCTACGAGCAGTACTTC
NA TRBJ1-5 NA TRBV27 CASSSRSNQPQHF TGTGCCAGCAGTTCTCGGAGCAATCAGCCCCAGCATTTT
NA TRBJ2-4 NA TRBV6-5 CASSYSERGIQYF TGTGCCAGCAGTTACTCCGAGCGTGGCATTCAGTACTTC
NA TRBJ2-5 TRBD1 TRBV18 CASSTGGAETQYF TGTGCCAGCTCGACAGGGGGCGCCGAGACCCAGTACTTC
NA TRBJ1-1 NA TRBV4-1 CASSQDWVTEAFF TGCGCCAGCAGCCAAGATTGGGTCACTGAAGCTTTCTTT
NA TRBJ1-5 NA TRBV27 CASSPRGGKTNQPQHF TGTGCCAGCTCCCCCCGGGGCGGAAAGACGAATCAGCCCCAGCATTTT
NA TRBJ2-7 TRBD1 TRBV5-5 CASSLGDRTSYEQYF TGTGCCAGCAGCTTGGGGGACAGAACCTCCTACGAGCAGTACTTC
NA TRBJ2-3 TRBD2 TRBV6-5 CASSWTRFTDTQYF TGTGCCAGCAGTTGGACTAGATTCACAGATACGCAGTATTTT
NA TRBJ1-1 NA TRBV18 CASSPPGMNTEAFF TGTGCCAGCTCACCACCAGGGATGAACACTGAAGCTTTCTTT